This T cell receptor beta chain was sequenced for a study of blood T cell repertoires in COVID-19. Study context: Sites across the United States, Italy and Spain contributed samples from acute and convalescent COVID-19. PBMCs, B-cell-depleted T cells, or T cells were the source of the cDNA or gDNA that made up the material.

Source study methods: Reference gene primer amplification in the assay estimated nucleated cell counts. Assay used: immunoSEQ multiplex PCR; TCRdb lists only in-frame clones, some missing. D and trimming come from the DNA, and the V and J calls and clone size come from that table. The sample has about 120,000 clones, around nine tenths seen once. Germline trimming cut 5 bases from V and 10 bases from J; bases unmatched to any gene: 15. CDR3 length equals 16 residues. The germline CDR1 and CDR2 sequences are SGHNT and YENEEA. The chain has TRBV11-3 and TRBJ2-1; 9 bases are shared with TRBD2. Sequenced material: peripheral blood. The sequence was collected from a woman aged 45-65 years with acute or convalescent COVID-19. This CDR3 is CASSPRTSAGGVEQFF. As DNA, the CDR3 is TGTGCCAGCAGCCCTCGGACTAGCGCGGGTGGTGTGGAGCAGTTCTTC.